A single sample gave rise to the 30 T cell receptor beta chains below, sequenced in a study of T cells expressing NK-cell markers. With the 5' RACE reads reprocessed, TCRdb shows one record per CDR3 protein and no DNA. The sample's table shows about 160,000 distinct CDR3 sequences. Material: blood T cells: a sorted CD56 or NKG2C T cell subset, CD4+ or CD8+ T cells, or bulk PBMC T cells (not recorded which). The receptors come from a man between 18 and 69 years old in good health.

V and J are TRBV2 and TRBJ2-3; the TCRdb call, TRBD2, lacks DNA for checking. The CDR3 consists of 15 residues. The V gene's germline CDR1 is SNHLY and CDR2 FYNNEI. The CDR3 spells CASTPTSGDTDTQYF.

The genes are TRBV27 and TRBJ1-3. Germline CDR1 reads MNHEY; CDR2 reads SMNVEV (reference sequence). This CDR3 has 13 amino acids. The CDR3 sequence is CASSPNLGNTIYF.

V usage is TRBV12-3 or TRBV12-4 and J usage is TRBJ2-2; absent DNA, TCRdb's TRBD2 call cannot be checked. The CDR3 sequence is 16 residues long. The CDR3 sequence: CASSLRLAGSTGELFF.

The chain has TRBV24-1 and TRBJ2-5. The CDR3 is made up of 11 amino acids. Per the germline V gene, CDR1 is KGHDR and CDR2 is SFDVKD. The CDR3 region is CATSDPRTQYF.

The chain has TRBV6-1 and TRBJ1-5; there is no DNA to check the TCRdb D call of TRBD1. Germline-derived CDR1 and CDR2 are MNHNS and SASEGT. This CDR3 spans 14 amino acids. The CDR3 loop reads CASSEGANGQPQHF.

The chain employs TRBV20-1 and TRBJ1-6; the TCRdb call, TRBD1, lacks DNA for checking. This CDR3 spans 16 amino acids. The germline CDR1 and CDR2 sequences are DFQATT and SNEGSKA (reference sequence). The CDR3 sequence: CSARDFGAGDNSPLHF.

The rearrangement uses TRBV6-5 and TRBJ2-1; TCRdb picks TRBD2, but there is no DNA to check that call. CDR1 MNHEY and CDR2 SVGAGI come from the germline V gene. The length of the CDR3 is 17 residues. The CDR3 protein is CASSYSSSGGGYNEQFF.

The CDR3 reads CASSGLAGGHGETQYF. The chain employs TRBV7-9 and TRBJ2-5; TCRdb indicates TRBD2, and absent DNA this call remains unverified. Germline CDR1 and CDR2: SEHNR and FQNEAQ (reference sequence). The CDR3 is 16 amino acids. Full variable domain (rest looked up from reference TRBV7-9 and TRBJ2-5): DTGVSQNPRHKITKRGQNVTFRCDPISEHNRLYWYRQTLGQGPEFLTYFQNEAQLEKSRLLSDRFSAERPKGSFSTLEIQRTEQGDSAMYLCASSGLAGGHGETQYFGPGTRLLVL.

The V gene is TRBV5-1, the J gene TRBJ1-1; TCRdb selects TRBD1, and the lack of DNA leaves this call unchecked. The CDR3 extends over 16 amino acids. Germline CDR1 reads SGHRS; CDR2 reads YFSETQ. The CDR3 region is CASSLWGVGANTEAFF.

Here the CDR3 reads CASSLGVDSPYEQYF. This chain links TRBV12-3 or TRBV12-4 with TRBJ2-7. CDR3 size: 15 residues.

The rearrangement uses TRBV20-1 and TRBJ2-7; TCRdb proposes TRBD1, but this gene call is untestable without DNA. This CDR3 comprises 13 residues. The germline CDR1 and CDR2 sequences are DFQATT and SNEGSKA (reference sequence). The CDR3 loop is CSARAGQGVEQYF.

This chain uses TRBV4-1 with TRBJ2-1; the TCRdb call, TRBD1, lacks DNA for checking. The CDR3 spans 14 residues. CDR1 and CDR2 from the germline V gene are MGHRA and YSYEKL. Here the CDR3 reads CASSPDRQGHEQFF.

The CDR3 spells CASSYSGGIGLIYSEAFF. The J gene is TRBJ1-1, the V gene TRBV6-5; TCRdb's D gene call, TRBD1, goes unchecked for lack of DNA. Germline loops: CDR1 MNHEY, CDR2 SVGAGI. This CDR3 contains 18 residues.

The chain recombines TRBV5-1 with TRBJ2-5. There are 14 residues in the CDR3. Germline V gene sequence: CDR1 SGHRS, CDR2 YFSETQ. CDR3 loop: CASSESERRETQYF.

V usage is TRBV7-6 and J usage is TRBJ2-7; the TRBD1 assignment by TCRdb is unverifiable without DNA. Germline V CDR1 and CDR2: SGHVS, FNYEAQ. The CDR3 contains 15 residues. The chain's CDR3 is CASSLSGQVGVEQYF.

The chain joins TRBV29-1 to TRBJ2-3; the D gene TCRdb calls, TRBD1, cannot be checked with no DNA. The CDR3 runs 13 residues. In germline, CDR1 is SQVTM, CDR2 ANQGSEA. CDR3: CSVVGGAVDTQYF.

J is TRBJ1-2 and V is TRBV12-3 or TRBV12-4; absent DNA, TCRdb's TRBD1 call cannot be checked. There are 14 residues in the CDR3. The CDR3 is CASSTDSRRYGYTF.

The chain has TRBV5-1 and TRBJ2-3; the TRBD1 assignment by TCRdb is unverifiable without DNA. Germline V gene data show CDR1 as SGHRS and CDR2 as YFSETQ. This CDR3 has 17 residues. The CDR3: CASSLDYRAGGTDTQYF. The whole variable domain, filled in from reference TRBV5-1 and TRBJ2-3, reads KAGVTQTPRYLIKTRGQQVTLSCSPISGHRSVSWYQQTPGQGLQFLFEYFSETQRNKGNFPGRFSGRQFSNSRSEMNVSTLELGDSALYLCASSLDYRAGGTDTQYFGPGTRLTVL.

The chain recombines TRBV13 with TRBJ2-6. Germline V gene sequence: CDR1 PRHDT, CDR2 FYEKMQ (reference sequence). This CDR3 is 17 amino acids long. The CDR3 loop is CASSLREVRAGANVLTF.

The chain uses TRBV19 and TRBJ2-7; TCRdb outputs TRBD2, but without DNA this stays unchecked. Germline V CDR1 and CDR2: LNHDA, SQIVND (reference sequence). This CDR3 is 15 amino acids long. CDR3 region: CASSLTSGGPLEQYF.

The chain has TRBV9 and TRBJ2-3; the TCRdb D gene call, TRBD1, has no DNA to confirm it. CDR3 length: 15 residues. Germline lookup yields CDR1 SGDLS and CDR2 YYNGEE. The CDR3 sequence: CASSVAGGVQDTQYF.

The CDR3 protein is CASEVATNEKLFF. This chain uses TRBV2 with TRBJ1-4. CDR1 and CDR2 (germline): SNHLY, FYNNEI. This CDR3 has 13 residues.

V and J are TRBV2 and TRBJ2-5; TCRdb's D call, TRBD2, is unchecked because there is no DNA. CDR3 size: 16 residues. CDR1 SNHLY and CDR2 FYNNEI come from the germline V gene. CDR3 residues: CASKTLIAGGQETQYF.

The chain couples TRBV7-9 to TRBJ2-2; TCRdb outputs TRBD1, but without DNA this stays unchecked. The germline V gene has CDR1 SEHNR and CDR2 FQNEAQ (reference sequence). The CDR3 length is 17 residues. CDR3 sequence reads: CASSQYLGTGITGELFF. The full variable domain, in which reference TRBV7-9 and TRBJ2-2 provide the parts outside the CDR3, is DTGVSQNPRHKITKRGQNVTFRCDPISEHNRLYWYRQTLGQGPEFLTYFQNEAQLEKSRLLSDRFSAERPKGSFSTLEIQRTEQGDSAMYLCASSQYLGTGITGELFFGEGSRLTVL.

J is TRBJ1-1 and V is TRBV7-9. Germline V gene lookup returns CDR1 SEHNR and CDR2 FQNEAQ (reference sequence). CDR3 size: 12 residues. The CDR3 loop is CASSSGLTEAFF.

This chain links TRBV7-3 with TRBJ1-1. The CDR3 totals 15 residues. Germline V gene lookup returns CDR1 SGHTA and CDR2 FQGTGA. This CDR3 reads CASSLNPRDKDEAFF.

The chain carries TRBV4-2 and TRBJ2-1; TCRdb gives TRBD1 as the D gene, but with no DNA this cannot be confirmed. CDR1 LGHNA and CDR2 YNFKEQ come from the germline V gene. The length of the CDR3 is 17 residues. Here the CDR3 reads CASSQEVRGSSYNEQFF.

V and J are TRBV5-5 and TRBJ2-5; TCRdb's D gene call, TRBD1, goes unchecked for lack of DNA. This CDR3 spans 16 amino acids. Germline V lookup: CDR1 SGHKS, CDR2 YYEKEE (reference sequence). The CDR3 sequence is CASSLVWQGRGETQYF.

The V and J genes are TRBV20-1 and TRBJ1-2; TCRdb reports TRBD1, a call that lacks DNA to check it against. Germline V gene sequence: CDR1 DFQATT, CDR2 SNEGSKA (reference sequence). CDR3 length: 14 residues. This CDR3 reads CSARTGQGTYGYTF.

The chain carries TRBV6-2 or TRBV6-3 and TRBJ2-1; TCRdb indicates TRBD1, and absent DNA this call remains unverified. CDR3 length: 20 residues. Germline CDR1 and CDR2: MNHEY and SVGEGT. The CDR3: CASRPAPGQGFEEQYNEQFF.